These T cell receptor beta chains were read from a single sample in a study of breast tumors, draining lymph nodes, adjacent tissues. TCRdb reprocessed the multiplex PCR reads with MiXCR, giving one entry per CDR3 protein. The table shows approximately 130,000 distinct CDR3 sequences, with about 20% occurring only once. The sample consisted of axillary lymph node tissue. The origin of the receptors is a female donor with breast cancer. Some clones in this sample may be carry-over from other donors' samples. CDR3s include the opening cysteine and the closing phenylalanine or tryptophan. A D gene is named only where the DNA matches it firmly. Expanded clones get a size class; other rows say once, few or many, or leave the size out.

-	many	14	TRBV19	TRBJ1-5	CASRGSASNQPQHF	TGTGCCAGTAGGGGCTCAGCGAGCAATCAGCCCCAGCATTTT
-	many	14	TRBV9	TRBJ1-2	CASSRGGSNYGYTF	TGTGCCAGCAGCCGGGGGGGGAGTAACTATGGCTACACCTTC
-	many	15	TRBV5-1	TRBJ2-3	CASSPGKSSTDTQYF	TGCGCCAGCTCTCCCGGGAAATCTAGCACAGATACGCAGTATTTT
-	many	14	TRBV20-1	TRBJ2-1	CSAMDQRVWNEQFF	TGCAGTGCTATGGACCAGAGAGTATGGAATGAGCAGTTCTTC
TRBD1	many	12	TRBV29-1	TRBJ2-7	CSLDRANYEQYF	TGCAGCCTGGACAGGGCCAACTACGAGCAGTACTTC
-	many	14	TRBV27	TRBJ2-1	CASSRQVHNNEQFF	TGTGCCAGCAGTCGACAGGTCCACAACAATGAGCAGTTCTTC
-	many	14	TRBV12-3/TRBV12-4	TRBJ1-5	CASSPDSQISPQHF	TGTGCCAGCAGTCCAGACAGTCAAATCAGCCCCCAGCATTTT
-	many	15	TRBV4-2	TRBJ2-5	CASSQDRQTEETQYF	TGTGCCAGCAGCCAAGATCGGCAAACCGAAGAGACCCAGTACTTC
TRBD2	many	15	TRBV6-1	TRBJ2-7	CASRELAGTSYEQYF	TGTGCCAGCAGGGAACTAGCGGGGACCTCCTACGAGCAGTACTTC
-	many	17	TRBV6-5	TRBJ1-3	CASSYSRGSGFGNTIYF	TGTGCCAGCAGTTACTCGAGAGGGTCGGGTTTTGGAAACACCATATATTTT
TRBD2	many	14	TRBV12-3/TRBV12-4	TRBJ2-1	CASSPSSGVNEQFF	TGTGCCAGCAGCCCGTCTAGCGGGGTCAATGAGCAGTTCTTC
TRBD1	many	14	TRBV13	TRBJ1-2	CASSSDRFRYGYTF	TGTGCCAGCAGCTCGGACAGGTTTCGCTATGGCTACACCTTC
-	-	17	TRBV28	TRBJ2-6	CASSLRQGRSGANVLTF	TGTGCCAGCAGTTTACGGCAGGGGAGGTCTGGGGCCAACGTCCTGACTTTC
-	few	16	TRBV4-1	TRBJ1-5	CASSAYLGGQGQPQHF	TGCGCCAGCAGCGCGTATTTGGGGGGCCAGGGTCAGCCCCAGCATTTT
-	many	14	TRBV7-9	TRBJ2-3	CASSFKGSADTQYF	TGTGCCAGCAGCTTTAAGGGTTCAGCAGATACGCAGTATTTT
-	few	16	TRBV19	TRBJ2-1	CASRAIEGKGGDEQFF	TGTGCCAGTAGGGCAATTGAGGGGAAGGGGGGTGATGAGCAGTTCTTC
-	few	13	TRBV5-1	TRBJ2-4	CASSTGPENIQYF	TGCGCCAGCAGCACGGGACCAGAAAACATTCAGTACTTC
-	many	13	TRBV7-6	TRBJ2-1	CASSYLQGTEQFF	TGTGCCAGCAGCTACCTACAGGGCACTGAGCAGTTCTTC
TRBD2	many	19	TRBV19	TRBJ2-7	CASNLWVAGGPIRAYEQYF	TGTGCCAGTAATCTCTGGGTAGCGGGAGGGCCTATTAGGGCCTACGAGCAGTACTTC
TRBD2	many	14	TRBV5-6	TRBJ2-1	CASSYWEASGGQFF	TGTGCCAGCAGCTATTGGGAGGCCTCGGGAGGGCAGTTCTTC
TRBD1	many	17	TRBV20-1	TRBJ1-6	CSPIAQGVRGYNSPLHF	TGCAGCCCAATTGCACAGGGGGTCAGGGGCTATAATTCACCCCTCCACTTT
TRBD2	few	16	TRBV5-6	TRBJ2-5	CASSLGGLAGYETQYF	TGTGCCAGCAGCTTGGGCGGACTAGCGGGATACGAGACCCAGTACTTC
TRBD1	-	17	TRBV4-1	TRBJ2-2	CASSQPDRGLGTGELFF	TGCGCCAGCAGCCAACCCGACAGGGGGCTAGGGACCGGGGAGCTGTTTTTT
-	-	16	TRBV16	TRBJ1-2	CASSQSARDLNYGYTF	TGTGCCAGCAGCCAATCCGCCAGAGACCTTAACTATGGCTACACCTTC
TRBD2	few	18	TRBV7-9	TRBJ2-3	CASSDSGRFGDPTGTQYF	TGTGCCAGTAGCGATAGCGGGAGGTTTGGTGACCCCACAGGTACGCAGTATTTT
-	many	14	TRBV12-3/TRBV12-4	TRBJ1-4	CASRSDSTNEKLFF	TGTGCCAGCAGAAGTGATTCAACTAATGAAAAACTGTTTTTT
TRBD2	many	15	TRBV27	TRBJ2-7	CASSPSGRSSYEQYF	TGTGCCAGCAGTCCCAGCGGGAGGTCCTCCTACGAGCAGTACTTC
-	many	12	TRBV20-1	TRBJ2-1	CSARRTIGEQFF	TGCAGTGCTAGGAGGACTATTGGTGAGCAGTTCTTC
-	many	16	TRBV27	TRBJ2-7	CASSPGWGRGSYEQYF	TGTGCCAGCAGTCCAGGATGGGGGCGCGGCTCCTACGAGCAGTACTTC
-	many	16	TRBV7-8	TRBJ2-7	CASSLGVGQASYEQYF	TGTGCCAGCAGCTTAGGGGTGGGGCAGGCCTCCTACGAGCAGTACTTC
TRBD2	few	16	TRBV11-3	TRBJ2-5	CASSSTGGGNQETQYF	TGTGCCAGCAGCTCCACGGGAGGCGGAAACCAAGAGACCCAGTACTTC
-	few	15	TRBV6-1	TRBJ1-4	CASSLLTGPGGRAFF	TGTGCCAGCAGCCTTCTGACAGGCCCGGGTGGGAGAGCGTTTTTT
-	many	15	TRBV27	TRBJ2-7	CASSPNRVSLYEQYF	TGTGCCAGCAGCCCTAACAGGGTATCATTATACGAGCAGTACTTC
TRBD2	-	14	TRBV5-1	TRBJ2-5	CASSFGTSQETQYF	TGCGCCAGCAGCTTCGGGACTAGCCAAGAGACCCAGTACTTC
TRBD1	many	14	TRBV6-1	TRBJ1-6	CASSEGTENSPLHF	TGTGCCAGCAGTGAGGGGACAGAGAATTCACCCCTCCACTTT
TRBD2	-	16	TRBV15	TRBJ2-3	CATSRGPAGRAGTQYF	TGTGCCACCAGCAGGGGACCAGCGGGGAGAGCAGGTACGCAGTATTTT
TRBD2	many	16	TRBV7-2	TRBJ2-1	CASSRPTGLAGYEQFF	TGTGCCAGCAGCCGTCCTACGGGACTAGCGGGTTATGAGCAGTTCTTC
TRBD1	few	13	TRBV27	TRBJ2-5	CASSLGQGQTQYF	TGTGCCAGCAGTTTGGGACAGGGGCAGACCCAGTACTTC
-	-	16	TRBV11-1	TRBJ2-5	CASSLSDRDTQETQYF	TGTGCCAGCAGCTTATCCGACCGGGACACCCAAGAGACCCAGTACTTC
-	many	14	TRBV9	TRBJ1-4	CASGGANWEEKLFF	TGTGCCAGCGGAGGGGCCAATTGGGAAGAAAAACTGTTTTTT
-	many	12	TRBV20-1	TRBJ2-4	CSALIAKNIQYF	TGCAGTGCTCTGATAGCCAAAAACATTCAGTACTTC
-	many	14	TRBV11-2	TRBJ2-7	CASSSPKEGYEQYF	TGTGCCAGCAGCTCCCCAAAAGAGGGCTACGAGCAGTACTTC
TRBD2	-	17	TRBV27	TRBJ2-3	CASSPLNSGRGSDTQYF	TGTGCCAGCAGCCCTCTAAACAGCGGGAGGGGGTCAGATACGCAGTATTTT
-	many	13	TRBV7-9	TRBJ2-7	CASSYRGPYEQYF	TGTGCCAGCAGCTACCGGGGCCCCTACGAGCAGTACTTC
-	-	16	TRBV10-1	TRBJ2-1	CASSDPGIGMGDEQFF	TGCGCCAGCAGTGATCCCGGGATAGGGATGGGGGATGAGCAGTTCTTC
TRBD2	many	15	TRBV27	TRBJ2-3	CASSTLAGLTDTQYF	TGTGCCAGCAGTACTTTAGCGGGGTTAACAGATACGCAGTATTTT
-	many	15	TRBV9	TRBJ1-6	CASSVGTAYNSPLHF	TGTGCCAGCAGCGTAGGGACGGCCTATAATTCACCCCTCCACTTT
-	many	18	TRBV6-6	TRBJ1-3	CASSYSFGSREGGNTIYF	TGTGCCAGCAGTTACTCGTTCGGGAGCCGGGAAGGTGGAAACACCATATATTTT
-	many	16	TRBV6-5	TRBJ2-3	CASSYVAFSSTDTQYF	TGTGCCAGCAGTTACGTGGCGTTCTCTAGCACAGATACGCAGTATTTT
TRBD1	many	14	TRBV30	TRBJ1-3	CAWRTRGLRNTIYF	TGTGCCTGGAGGACCAGGGGGCTGAGAAACACCATATATTTT
TRBD1	-	13	TRBV5-6	TRBJ2-1	CASSLTGDNEQFF	TGTGCCAGCAGCTTGACAGGGGACAATGAGCAGTTCTTC
-	many	15	TRBV12-3/TRBV12-4	TRBJ1-2	CASSLVTLGVGGYTF	TGTGCCAGCAGTTTAGTGACACTCGGGGTAGGTGGCTACACCTTC
TRBD2	many	16	TRBV20-1	TRBJ2-3	CSASGVAGGPTDTQYF	TGCAGTGCTAGTGGAGTAGCGGGGGGTCCCACAGATACGCAGTATTTT